These T cell receptor beta chains were read from a single sample in a study of blood T cell repertoires in COVID-19. Some clones are missing from TCRdb's copy, which holds only in-frame ones; the method was immunoSEQ multiplex PCR. The data show 150,000 or so clones, 80% to 90% seen once. The sample taken for sequencing was peripheral blood. All receptors derive from a man younger than 35 with COVID-19, enrolled during active disease. The CDR3 runs from the conserved cysteine through the conserved F or W. Fields, in order: D gene, J gene, V gene, clone size, CDR3 protein, CDR3 DNA. D genes are given only for firm matches. Rows may omit the clone size; those that give it use once, few, many or a size class.

TRBD1,TRBJ1-3,TRBV7-2,few,CASSLSLGTGRNTIYF,TGTGCCAGCAGCTTAAGTCTGGGGACAGGTCGAAACACCATATATTTT
-,TRBJ2-1,TRBV6-2/TRBV6-3,-,CASSSTADSYNEQFF,TGTGCCAGCAGTTCTACTGCGGACAGCTACAATGAGCAGTTCTTC
TRBD2,TRBJ2-1,TRBV7-9,-,CASSLVGGRIGEQFF,TGTGCCAGCAGCTTAGTTGGCGGGAGAATAGGTGAGCAGTTCTTC
TRBD2,TRBJ2-3,TRBV27,-,CASSHGLARTDTQYF,TGTGCCAGCAGTCATGGACTAGCGCGGACAGATACGCAGTATTTT
-,TRBJ2-3,TRBV28,-,CASRMATDTQYF,TGTGCCAGCAGGATGGCCACAGATACGCAGTATTTT
TRBD2,TRBJ2-1,TRBV7-6,-,CASSPRTSGTLSSYNEQFF,TGTGCCAGCAGCCCTCGGACTAGCGGGACCTTGAGCTCCTACAATGAGCAGTTCTTC
TRBD1,TRBJ2-7,TRBV2,-,CASFVEGTEVYEQYF,TGTGCCAGCTTCGTTGAGGGGACAGAGGTATACGAGCAGTACTTC
-,TRBJ2-7,TRBV27,-,CASIEGNEQYF,TGTGCCAGCATCGAGGGAAACGAGCAGTACTTC
-,TRBJ2-1,TRBV20-1,-,CSARVYNEQFF,TGCAGTGCCCGGGTTTACAATGAGCAGTTCTTC
-,TRBJ2-3,TRBV6-5,-,CASLSRSTDTQYF,TGTGCCAGCCTAAGCCGAAGCACAGATACGCAGTATTTT
-,TRBJ1-1,TRBV27,-,CASSLAFRGGTEAFF,TGTGCCAGCAGTTTAGCGTTTAGGGGGGGCACTGAAGCTTTCTTT
-,TRBJ1-1,TRBV6-4,-,CASSREVNTEAFF,TGTGCCAGCAGTAGAGAGGTGAACACTGAAGCTTTCTTT
TRBD2,TRBJ2-1,TRBV9,-,CASSALAGSSYNEQFF,TGTGCCAGCAGCGCGTTAGCGGGGAGCTCCTACAATGAGCAGTTCTTC
-,TRBJ1-2,TRBV5-4,-,CASSLDFSGNYGYTF,TGTGCCAGCAGCTTGGATTTTTCGGGGAACTATGGCTACACCTTC
-,TRBJ2-4,TRBV9,-,CASSPRGRLGAKNIQYF,TGTGCCAGCAGCCCCCGGGGGAGGTTAGGGGCCAAAAACATTCAGTACTTC
TRBD2,TRBJ2-7,TRBV27,-,CASSLTPSGPYEQYF,TGTGCCAGCAGTTTGACTCCTAGCGGACCCTACGAGCAGTACTTC
TRBD2,TRBJ2-1,TRBV14,-,CASSRRTSWGGNEQFF,TGTGCCAGCAGCCGAAGGACTAGCTGGGGGGGCAATGAGCAGTTCTTC
-,TRBJ1-2,TRBV5-4,-,CASSPNLQGRRYTF,TGTGCCAGCAGCCCCAACCTTCAAGGACGGAGGTACACCTTC
-,TRBJ2-3,TRBV6-5,-,CASSYSGRADTQYF,TGTGCCAGCAGTTACTCCGGTCGGGCAGATACGCAGTATTTT
TRBD1,TRBJ2-7,TRBV11-1,-,CASSFTPGTGEEQYF,TGTGCCAGCAGCTTCACCCCCGGGACAGGGGAAGAGCAGTACTTC
TRBD1,TRBJ2-2,TRBV10-2,-,CASMGQGLYTGELFF,TGCGCCAGCATGGGACAGGGGCTCTACACCGGGGAGCTGTTTTTT
-,TRBJ2-7,TRBV19,-,CASSLGPYYEQYF,TGTGCCAGTAGTCTTGGCCCTTATTACGAGCAGTACTTC
-,TRBJ1-1,TRBV28,-,CASSLGRENTEAFF,TGTGCCAGCAGCCTCGGACGGGAGAACACTGAAGCTTTCTTT